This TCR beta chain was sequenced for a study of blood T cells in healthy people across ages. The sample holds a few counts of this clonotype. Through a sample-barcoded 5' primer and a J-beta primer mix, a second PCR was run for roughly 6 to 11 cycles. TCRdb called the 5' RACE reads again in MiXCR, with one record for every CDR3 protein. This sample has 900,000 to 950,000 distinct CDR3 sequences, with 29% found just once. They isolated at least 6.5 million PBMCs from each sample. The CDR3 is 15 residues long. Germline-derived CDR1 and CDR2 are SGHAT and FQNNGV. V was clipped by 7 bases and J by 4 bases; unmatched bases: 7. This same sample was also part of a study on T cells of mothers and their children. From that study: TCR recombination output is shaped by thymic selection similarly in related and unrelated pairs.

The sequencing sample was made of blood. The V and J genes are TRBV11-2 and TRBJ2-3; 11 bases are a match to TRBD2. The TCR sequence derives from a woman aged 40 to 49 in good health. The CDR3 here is CASTILAGGPDTQYF. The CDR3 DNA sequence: TGTGCCAGCACCATCCTAGCGGGGGGACCAGATACGCAGTATTTT.